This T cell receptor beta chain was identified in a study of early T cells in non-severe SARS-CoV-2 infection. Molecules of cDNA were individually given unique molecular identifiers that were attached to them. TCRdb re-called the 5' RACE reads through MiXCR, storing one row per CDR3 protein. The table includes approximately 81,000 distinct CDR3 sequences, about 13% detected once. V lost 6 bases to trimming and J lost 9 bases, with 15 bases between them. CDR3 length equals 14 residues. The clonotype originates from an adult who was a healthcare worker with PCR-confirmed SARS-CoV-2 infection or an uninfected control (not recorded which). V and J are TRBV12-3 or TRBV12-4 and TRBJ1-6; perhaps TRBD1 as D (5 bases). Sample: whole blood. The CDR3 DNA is TGTGCCAGCAGCAACAGGTTCTTTGGTTCACCCCTCCACTTT. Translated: CASSNRFFGSPLHF.